The 30 T cell receptor beta chains listed next were all sequenced from one sample in a study of regulatory T cells in long-lasting Graves disease. Sequencing libraries for TCR beta were prepared with iRepertoire HTBI primers and Arm-PCR of CDR3 regions. TCRdb independently ran MiXCR on the multiplex PCR reads; one entry per CDR3 protein. The sample has 400,000 to 500,000 distinct CDR3 sequences; roughly 15% are singletons. Time point specified: newly diagnosed GD, antithyroid drugs for less than 3 months. RNA extracted from PBMCs served as the sequencing template. This sample was also put to use in a study of T cells in Graves' hyperthyroidism and ophthalmopathy.

Sequencing was performed on peripheral blood mononuclear cells (PBMCs), taken at new diagnosis, from a patient treated with antithyroid drugs. The source is a young woman with Graves disease.

This chain uses TRBV5-5 with TRBJ1-4; TRBD1 matches 9 bases. The germline V gene encodes CDR1 SGHKS and CDR2 YYEKEE (reference sequence). The CDR3 is 14 residues long. J lost 11 bases, V lost 5 bases, and 10 bases had no gene match. The DNA of the CDR3 is TGTGCCAGCAGATCCGGACAGGGGCTGGGGAAACTGTTTTTT. Translated, it gives CASRSGQGLGKLFF.

This clonotype was recorded a few times. The J gene is TRBJ2-1, the V gene TRBV15; a weak D match, TRBD2 (5 bases). The germline V gene encodes CDR1 LNHNV and CDR2 YYDKDF (reference sequence). The CDR3 is 13 residues long. Trimming left V 2 bases short and J 8 bases short, with 10 bases between. CDR3 DNA sequence: TGTGCCACCAGCAGAAAAACTAGGGATGAGCAGTTCTTC. Translation gives CATSRKTRDEQFF.

This clonotype appeared many times. CDR3 DNA sequence: TGTGCCAGCAGCTTAGAAGTGGGGGTCGAGCAGTACTTC. Translated, it gives CASSLEVGVEQYF. The V and J genes are TRBV11-2 and TRBJ2-7; D might be TRBD1 or TRBD2, each matching 5 bases. The V end was cut by 0 bases, the J end by 6 bases, with 9 bases between. Germline lookup yields CDR1 SGHAT and CDR2 FQNNGV. The CDR3 spans 13 residues.

The chain is built from TRBV6-1 and TRBJ2-1; D unclear. The CDR3 contains 15 residues. The germline gives CDR1 MNHNS, CDR2 SASEGT. Trimming removed 5 bases at V and 4 bases at J, with 15 bases between. CDR3 in amino acids: CASSPYLYPYNEQFF. The CDR3 DNA sequence: TGTGCCAGCAGTCCCTACCTTTACCCATACAATGAGCAGTTCTTC.

The chain combines TRBV2 with TRBJ2-7; D not certain. The CDR3 has 14 amino acids. V lost 6 bases to trimming and J lost 5 bases, with 17 bases between them. CDR1 is SNHLY, CDR2 FYNNEI, per germline. In nucleotides, the CDR3 is TGTGCCAGCAGAGCCTCGACTGCGGCCAACGAGCAGTACTTC. Translating gives CASRASTAANEQYF.

The genes are TRBV28 and TRBJ2-5; TRBD2 aligns across 9 bases. CDR3 length equals 17 residues. From germline, CDR1 is MDHEN and CDR2 SYDVKM. V shed 1 base and J 2 bases; nucleotides not matched to a gene: 8. The CDR3 reads CASSLLASGTQQETQYF. CDR3 nucleotides: TGTGCCAGCAGTTTATTGGCTAGCGGGACCCAACAAGAGACCCAGTACTTC.

This clonotype was recorded many times. The chain joins TRBV5-1 to TRBJ2-7; D is unclear. This CDR3 has 12 residues. Germline V lookup: CDR1 SGHRS, CDR2 YFSETQ. V shed 3 bases and J shed 6 bases, with 10 bases lying between them. CDR3 in amino acids: CASSYEFGEQYF. The CDR3 bases are TGCGCCAGCAGCTACGAATTCGGCGAGCAGTACTTC.

This clonotype was seen many times. The CDR3 loop is CASSTSREGGEQFF. In nucleotides, the CDR3 is TGTGCCAGCAGTACTTCCCGGGAGGGAGGTGAGCAGTTCTTC. The gene calls are TRBV27 and TRBJ2-1; TRBD2 agrees at 8 bases. Germline CDR1 is MNHEY and CDR2 is SMNVEV (reference sequence). V was pared by 5 bases and J by 9 bases, with 9 bases of the junction left unmatched. The CDR3 extends over 14 amino acids.

The chain employs TRBV11-2 and TRBJ1-1; 7 nucleotides line up with TRBD1. Germline V CDR1 and CDR2: SGHAT, FQNNGV. The CDR3 spans 18 residues. V shed 0 bases and J 5 bases; nucleotides not matched to a gene: 15. The CDR3 protein is CASSLDLGGRGRGTEAFF. DNA of the CDR3: TGTGCCAGCAGCTTAGATCTCGGGGGAAGGGGGCGGGGAACTGAAGCTTTCTTT.

This clonotype was seen ten or more times. The chain combines TRBV11-2 with TRBJ2-7; the match to TRBD2 covers 8 bases. CDR1 and CDR2 from the germline V gene are SGHAT and FQNNGV. Trimming cost V 1 base and J 4 bases; bases outside gene matches: 15. CDR3 length equals 18 residues. The CDR3 protein is CASSLGRPSGRGPYEQYF. In DNA, the CDR3 is TGTGCCAGCAGCTTAGGGCGGCCGAGCGGGAGAGGGCCTTACGAGCAGTACTTC. Using reference TRBV11-2 and TRBJ2-7 for the parts outside the CDR3, the full variable domain is EAGVAQSPRYKIIEKRQSVAFWCNPISGHATLYWYQQILGQGPKLLIQFQNNGVVDDSQLPKDRFSAERLKGVDSTLKIQPAKLEDSAVYLCASSLGRPSGRGPYEQYFGPGTRLTVT.

This clonotype was detected many times. J is TRBJ2-1 and V is TRBV12-3 or TRBV12-4, with 10 bases matching TRBD2. The CDR3 totals 16 residues. Losses at the gene ends were 5 bases for V and 10 bases for J; bases not matched to a gene: 14. The CDR3: CASSPRLAGSSLEQFF. DNA of the CDR3: TGTGCCAGCAGTCCCCGACTAGCGGGCAGTTCCCTGGAGCAGTTCTTC.

This clonotype was detected a few times. The CDR3: CASSFRLGYYNEQFF. The DNA of the CDR3 is TGTGCCAGCAGCTTCCGGCTAGGGTATTACAATGAGCAGTTCTTC. The chain has TRBV4-2 and TRBJ2-1, with D uncertain. The CDR3 totals 15 residues. Germline values: CDR1 LGHNA, CDR2 YNFKEQ. V was pared by 5 bases and J by 4 bases, with 15 bases between.

This clonotype was found many times. The chain couples TRBV7-9 to TRBJ2-7; 8 bases line up with TRBD1. This CDR3 region has 15 residues. V lost 7 bases, J lost 4 bases, and 12 bases stayed unmatched. Per the germline V gene, CDR1 is SEHNR and CDR2 is FQNEAQ (reference sequence). In DNA form, the CDR3 reads TGTGCCAGCACCGATACCGGGACAGGTCATTACGAGCAGTACTTC. Protein product: CASTDTGTGHYEQYF.

V and J are TRBV20-1 and TRBJ2-6; TRBD2 might be the D (6 bases). CDR3 length: 17 amino acids. Trimming pared 0 bases from V and 2 bases from J, leaving 14 bases between. CDR1 is DFQATT and CDR2 is SNEGSKA in the germline V gene (reference sequence). The CDR3 sequence is CSARDYKGGTGANVLTF. CDR3 nucleotide sequence: TGCAGTGCTAGAGACTATAAAGGAGGGACTGGGGCCAACGTCCTGACTTTC.

This clonotype was observed a few times. The V call is TRBV29-1, the J call TRBJ2-2; 9 nucleotides agree with TRBD2. Looked up from germline, CDR1 is SQVTM and CDR2 is ANQGSEA. The CDR3 is 15 residues long. After removal of 3 bases from V and 7 bases from J, the junction contained 9 bases not matched to a gene. The CDR3 DNA is TGCAGCGTTGACGGCGGGAGGGGGGGGGTCGGGGAGCTGTTTTTT. It yields the protein CSVDGGRGGVGELFF.

The chain uses TRBV7-2 and TRBJ2-3; the D gene could be TRBD1 or TRBD2 (5 bases each). The end of the DNA is better explained by TRBJ2-5, so the J call may be wrong. CDR1 SGHTA and CDR2 FQGNSA come from the germline V gene. CDR3 size: 14 residues. CDR3 residues: CASSLTGTEGTQYF. Written as DNA, the CDR3 is TGTGCCAGCAGCTTGACCGGGACGGAAGGGACCCAGTACTTC.

The chain employs TRBV6-2 or TRBV6-3 and TRBJ2-3; D assignment may be TRBD1 or TRBD2 (5 bases each). Trimming removed 2 bases at V and 1 base at J, with 10 bases between. CDR1 is MNHEY, CDR2 SVGEGT, per germline. The CDR3 contains 15 residues. The CDR3 spells CASSYRGVGTDTQYF. DNA for the CDR3: TGTGCCAGCAGTTACAGGGGAGTAGGCACAGATACGCAGTATTTT.

The CDR3 reads CASGPDTQYGYTF. The CDR3 nucleotides are TGTGCTAGTGGTCCCGACACACAGTATGGCTACACCTTC. The chain links TRBV12-5 to TRBJ1-2; D is unresolved. Trimming stripped 5 bases from V and 5 bases from J, with 12 bases between. CDR1 and CDR2 from the germline V gene are LGHNT and FRNRAP. The CDR3 contains 13 residues.

Notes on this clonotype: Here the CDR3 omits its conserved ending phenylalanine or tryptophan, so a read error is the likely source. The chain couples TRBV20-1 to TRBJ2-1; 10 bases agree with TRBD2. This CDR3 comprises 15 residues. Germline V gene lookup returns CDR1 DFQATT and CDR2 SNEGSKA (reference sequence). CDR3 coding DNA: TGCAGTGCTAGAGAAGCGGGGGGGGATTACAATGGGCAGTTCGTC. This codes for CSAREAGGDYNGQFV.

This clonotype was counted between two and nine times. The chain has TRBV7-8 and TRBJ1-6; 9 nucleotides line up with TRBD1. CDR1 SGHVS and CDR2 FQNEAQ come from the germline V gene. CDR3 size: 16 residues. Unmatched junction bases numbered 5, after V lost 0 bases and J lost 8 bases. The CDR3 bases are TGTGCCAGCAGCTTAGCGCTGTGGACAGGGGATTCACCCCTCCACTTT. Its translation: CASSLALWTGDSPLHF. Combining the CDR3 with reference TRBV7-8 and TRBJ1-6 gives the whole variable domain GAGVSQSPRYKVAKRGQDVALRCDPISGHVSLFWYQQALGQGPEFLTYFQNEAQLDKSGLPSDRFFAERPEGSVSTLKIQRTQQEDSAVYLCASSLALWTGDSPLHFGNGTRLTVT.

At least ten counts were recorded for this clonotype. The J gene is TRBJ1-1, the V gene TRBV3-1; the D gene is possibly TRBD1 (6 bases). Germline loops: CDR1 LGHDT, CDR2 YNNKEL (reference sequence). The V end was cut by 4 bases, the J end by 1 base, with 13 bases between. The CDR3 extends over 15 amino acids. CDR3 protein: CASSPGGSRNTEAFF. The CDR3 coding sequence is TGTGCCAGCAGCCCCGGGGGCAGTAGGAACACTGAAGCTTTCTTT.

As to this clonotype: A much larger clone lies one base from this, so it may be a read error. The chain joins TRBV5-5 to TRBJ2-5, with 11 bases that match TRBD2. The CDR3 consists of 15 residues. V lost 3 bases to trimming and J lost 11 bases; unmatched junction nucleotides: 12. Germline V gene sequence: CDR1 SGHKS, CDR2 YYEKEE (reference sequence). CDR3 coding DNA: TGTGCCAGCAGCTCCCGACTAGCGGGGTACAATGAGCAGTACTTC. Translated, it gives CASSSRLAGYNEQYF.

This clonotype was seen many times. The rearrangement uses TRBV12-3 or TRBV12-4 and TRBJ2-1; D gene unclear. Trimming left V 5 bases short and J 3 bases short, with 8 bases between. The length of the CDR3 is 13 residues. For the CDR3, the DNA is TGTGCCAGCAGTGCCCCGGACTACAATGAGCAGTTCTTC. Encoded protein: CASSAPDYNEQFF.

This clonotype was seen repeatedly, ten times or more. The chain uses TRBV12-3 or TRBV12-4 and TRBJ1-1; D not resolved. There are 15 residues in the CDR3. The germline V and J ends were trimmed by 1 base and 1 base, with 10 bases remaining between them. The CDR3 protein is CASSLVASGNTEAFF. The CDR3 DNA is TGTGCCAGCAGTTTAGTGGCGTCAGGGAACACTGAAGCTTTCTTT.

Many counts were recorded for this clonotype. This chain connects TRBV2 to TRBJ1-5; D perhaps matches TRBD1 (5 bases). V was trimmed by 7 bases and J by 3 bases, leaving 10 bases between them. The CDR3 runs to 13 residues. From germline, CDR1 is SNHLY and CDR2 FYNNEI. The CDR3 DNA is TGTGCCAGCATTCAGGGCCTCAATCAGCCCCAGCATTTT. As protein: CASIQGLNQPQHF. The full variable domain, rest sourced from reference TRBV2 and TRBJ1-5, is EPEVTQTPSHQVTQMGQEVILRCVPISNHLYFYWYRQILGQKVEFLVSFYNNEISEKSEIFDDQFSVERPDGSNFTLKIRSTKLEDSAMYFCASIQGLNQPQHFGDGTRLSIL.

About this clonotype: A junction boundary mismatches the germline segment, possibly from a read error. The V call is TRBV19, the J call TRBJ1-1; D gene uncertain. CDR3 size: 13 residues. Germline assignment: CDR1 LNHDA and CDR2 SQIVND (reference sequence). The CDR3: CASSMEGGTESFF. The DNA of the CDR3 is TGTGCCAGTAGTATGGAGGGCGGCACTGAATCTTTCTTT.

V and J are TRBV5-5 and TRBJ1-4; D is unclear. Germline CDR1 and CDR2: SGHKS and YYEKEE (reference sequence). V was cut by 8 bases and J by 5 bases, with 13 bases left in between. This CDR3 contains 13 residues. DNA of the CDR3: TGTGCCAGTACGGGAATTGAGAATGAAAAACTGTTTTTT. The encoded protein is CASTGIENEKLFF. Combining the CDR3 with reference TRBV5-5 and TRBJ1-4 gives the whole variable domain DAGVTQSPTHLIKTRGQQVTLRCSPISGHKSVSWYQQVLGQGPQFIFQYYEKEERGRGNFPDRFSARQFPNYSSELNVNALLLGDSALYLCASTGIENEKLFFGSGTQLSVL.

This clonotype was seen many times. V gene TRBV18 combines with J gene TRBJ1-1; D gene uncertain. Germline values: CDR1 KGHSH, CDR2 LQKENI. Trimming left V 4 bases short and J 5 bases short, with 11 bases between. This CDR3 is 13 amino acids long. The CDR3 here is CASSLRGGTEAFF. In DNA form, the CDR3 reads TGTGCCAGCTCACTGCGAGGTGGGACTGAAGCTTTCTTT.

This chain links TRBV29-1 with TRBJ2-1; D is unresolved. This CDR3 is built from 14 residues. The ends were cut back, 3 bases at V and 7 bases at J, with 16 bases in the middle. Germline CDR1 and CDR2: SQVTM and ANQGSEA. The CDR3: CSVEGRTLGNEQFF. In DNA form, the CDR3 reads TGCAGCGTTGAGGGCAGGACCTTGGGGAATGAGCAGTTCTTC.

This chain links TRBV7-2 with TRBJ1-5; unclear D gene. The CDR3 extends over 14 amino acids. V lost 3 bases and J lost 2, with 8 bases in between. The germline V gene encodes CDR1 SGHTA and CDR2 FQGNSA. In DNA form, the CDR3 reads TGTGCCAGCAGCTTTCGATCCGGCAATCAGCCCCAGCATTTT. Amino acids: CASSFRSGNQPQHF.